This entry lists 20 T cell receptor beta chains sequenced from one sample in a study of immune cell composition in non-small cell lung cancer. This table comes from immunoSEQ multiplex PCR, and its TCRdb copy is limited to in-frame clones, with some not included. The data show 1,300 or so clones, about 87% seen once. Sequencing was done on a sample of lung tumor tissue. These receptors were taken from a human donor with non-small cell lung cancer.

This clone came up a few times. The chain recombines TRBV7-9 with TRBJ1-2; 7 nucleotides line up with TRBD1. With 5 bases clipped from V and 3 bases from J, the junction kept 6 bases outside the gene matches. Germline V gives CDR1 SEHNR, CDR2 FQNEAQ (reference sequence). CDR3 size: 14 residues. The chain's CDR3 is CASSDEGGYYGYTF. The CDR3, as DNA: TGTGCCAGCAGCGACGAAGGGGGCTACTATGGCTACACCTTC.

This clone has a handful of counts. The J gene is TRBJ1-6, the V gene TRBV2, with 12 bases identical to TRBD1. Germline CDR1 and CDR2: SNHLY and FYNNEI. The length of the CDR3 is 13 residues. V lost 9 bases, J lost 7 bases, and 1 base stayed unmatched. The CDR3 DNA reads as TGTGCCAGAGGGACAGGGGGCAATTCACCCCTCCACTTT. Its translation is CARGTGGNSPLHF.

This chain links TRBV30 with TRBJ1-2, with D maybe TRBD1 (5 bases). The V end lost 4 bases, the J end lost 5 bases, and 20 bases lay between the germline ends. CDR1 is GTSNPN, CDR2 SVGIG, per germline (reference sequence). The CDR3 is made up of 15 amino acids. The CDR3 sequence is CAWTERRWGGYGYTF. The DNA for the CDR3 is TGTGCCTGGACTGAGCGACGTTGGGGGGGATATGGCTACACCTTC.

The CDR3 spells CASSFTTYNSPLHF. CDR3 DNA sequence: TGTGCCAGCAGCTTCACAACCTATAATTCACCCCTCCACTTT. This chain links TRBV6-5 with TRBJ1-6, with D unresolved. This CDR3 contains 14 residues. Germline CDR1 and CDR2: MNHEY and SVGAGI. The germline V and J ends were trimmed by 6 bases and 2 bases, with 8 bases remaining between them.

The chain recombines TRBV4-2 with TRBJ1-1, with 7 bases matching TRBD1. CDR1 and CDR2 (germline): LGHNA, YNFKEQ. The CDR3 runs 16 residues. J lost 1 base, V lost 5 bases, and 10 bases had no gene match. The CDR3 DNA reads TGTGCCAGCAGCAGGCAGACAGGGACGGGGAACACTGAAGCTTTCTTT. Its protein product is CASSRQTGTGNTEAFF.

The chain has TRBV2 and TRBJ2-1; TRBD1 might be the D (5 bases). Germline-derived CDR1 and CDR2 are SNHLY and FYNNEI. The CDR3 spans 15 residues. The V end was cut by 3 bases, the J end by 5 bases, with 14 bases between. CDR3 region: CASSDRTQGDNEQFF. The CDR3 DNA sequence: TGTGCCAGCAGTGACCGCACCCAAGGGGACAATGAGCAGTTCTTC.

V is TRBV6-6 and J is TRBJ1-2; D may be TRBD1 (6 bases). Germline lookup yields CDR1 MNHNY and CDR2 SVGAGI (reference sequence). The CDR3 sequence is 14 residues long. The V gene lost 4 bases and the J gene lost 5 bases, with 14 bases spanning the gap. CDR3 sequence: CASSLDSSPYGYTF. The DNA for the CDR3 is TGTGCCAGCAGTTTGGACAGTTCCCCATATGGCTACACCTTC.

The CDR3 reads CASSQRERYEQYF. The CDR3, as DNA: TGTGCCAGCAGCCAACGGGAGCGCTACGAGCAGTACTTC. V gene TRBV4-2 combines with J gene TRBJ2-7, with D perhaps TRBD2 (6 bases). The CDR3 is 13 residues long. The germline V gene encodes CDR1 LGHNA and CDR2 YNFKEQ. V dropped 2 bases and J dropped 3 bases, with 8 bases sitting between them.

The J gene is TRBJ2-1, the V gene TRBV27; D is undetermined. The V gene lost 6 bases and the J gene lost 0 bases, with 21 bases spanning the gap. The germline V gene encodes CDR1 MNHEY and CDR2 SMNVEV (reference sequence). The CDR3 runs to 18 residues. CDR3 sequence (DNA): TGTGCCAGCAGGCCACCTGCTTCTTTGCGGAGCTCCTACAATGAGCAGTTCTTC. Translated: CASRPPASLRSSYNEQFF.

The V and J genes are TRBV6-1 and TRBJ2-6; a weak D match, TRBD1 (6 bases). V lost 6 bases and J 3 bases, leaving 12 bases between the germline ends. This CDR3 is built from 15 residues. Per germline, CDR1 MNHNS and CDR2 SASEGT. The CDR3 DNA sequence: TGTGCCAGCAGCCCTACAGGGAGTGGGGCCAACGTCCTGACTTTC. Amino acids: CASSPTGSGANVLTF.

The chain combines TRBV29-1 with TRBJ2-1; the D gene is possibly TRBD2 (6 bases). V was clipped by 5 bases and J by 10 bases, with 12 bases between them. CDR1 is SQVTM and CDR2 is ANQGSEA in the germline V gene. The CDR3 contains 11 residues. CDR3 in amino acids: CSVIRGGEQFF. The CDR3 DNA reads TGCAGCGTTATTAGGGGAGGAGAGCAGTTCTTC.

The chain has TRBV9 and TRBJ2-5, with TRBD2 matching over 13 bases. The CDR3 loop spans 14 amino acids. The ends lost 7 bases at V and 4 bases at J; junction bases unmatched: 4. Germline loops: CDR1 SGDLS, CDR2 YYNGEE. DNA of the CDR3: TGTGCCAGCTCAACTAGCGGGAGGGGAGAGACCCAGTACTTC. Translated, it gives CASSTSGRGETQYF.

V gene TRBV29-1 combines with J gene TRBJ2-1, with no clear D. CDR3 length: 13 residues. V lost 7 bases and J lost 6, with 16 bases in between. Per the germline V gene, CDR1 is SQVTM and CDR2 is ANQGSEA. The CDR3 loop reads CSGSLVLGNEQFF. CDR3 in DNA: TGCAGCGGATCCTTAGTTCTCGGCAATGAGCAGTTCTTC.

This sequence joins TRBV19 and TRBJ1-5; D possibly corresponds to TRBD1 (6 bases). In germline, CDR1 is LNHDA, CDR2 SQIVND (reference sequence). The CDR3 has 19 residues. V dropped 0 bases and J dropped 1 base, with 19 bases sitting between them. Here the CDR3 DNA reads TGTGCCAGTAGTATAGATCAGGGATTCGACAGGACCAGCAATCAGCCCCAGCATTTT. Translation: CASSIDQGFDRTSNQPQHF.

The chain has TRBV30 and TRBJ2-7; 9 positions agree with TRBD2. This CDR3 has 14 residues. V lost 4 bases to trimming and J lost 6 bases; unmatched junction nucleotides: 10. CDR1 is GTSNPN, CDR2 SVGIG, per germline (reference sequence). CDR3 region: CAWNPLAGLGEQYF. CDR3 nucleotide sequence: TGTGCCTGGAATCCCCTAGCGGGGCTCGGCGAGCAGTACTTC. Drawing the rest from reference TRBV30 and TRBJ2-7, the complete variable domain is SQTIHQWPATLVQPVGSPLSLECTVEGTSNPNLYWYRQAAGRGLQLLFYSVGIGQISSEVPQNLSASRPQDRQFILSSKKLLLSDSGFYLCAWNPLAGLGEQYFGPGTRLTVT.

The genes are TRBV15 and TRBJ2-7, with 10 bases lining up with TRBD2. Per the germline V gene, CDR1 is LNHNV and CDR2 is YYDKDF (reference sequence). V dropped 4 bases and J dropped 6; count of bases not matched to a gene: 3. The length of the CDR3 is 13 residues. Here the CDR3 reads CATSKSSGSEQYF. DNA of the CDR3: TGTGCCACCAGCAAGTCTAGCGGGAGCGAGCAGTACTTC.

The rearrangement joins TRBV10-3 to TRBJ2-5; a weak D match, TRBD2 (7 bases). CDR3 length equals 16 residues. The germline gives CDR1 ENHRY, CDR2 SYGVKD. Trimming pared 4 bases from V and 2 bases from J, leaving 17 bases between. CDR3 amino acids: CAISGVGGAEQETQYF. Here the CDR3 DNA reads TGTGCCATCAGTGGGGTTGGGGGGGCCGAGCAAGAGACCCAGTACTTC.

The CDR3 sequence is CASSLGGTQYF. CDR3 DNA: TGTGCCAGTAGTTTGGGGGGGACCCAGTACTTC. This chain connects TRBV19 to TRBJ2-5; TRBD2 might be the D (6 bases). Germline V gives CDR1 LNHDA, CDR2 SQIVND (reference sequence). Trimming removed 5 bases at V and 7 bases at J, with 8 bases between. The CDR3 extends over 11 amino acids.

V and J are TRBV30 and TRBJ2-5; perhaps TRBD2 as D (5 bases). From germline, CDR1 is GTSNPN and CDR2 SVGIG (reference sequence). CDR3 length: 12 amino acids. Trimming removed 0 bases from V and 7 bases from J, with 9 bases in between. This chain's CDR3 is CAWSVEGGTQYF. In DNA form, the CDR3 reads TGTGCCTGGAGTGTAGAGGGCGGGACCCAGTACTTC.

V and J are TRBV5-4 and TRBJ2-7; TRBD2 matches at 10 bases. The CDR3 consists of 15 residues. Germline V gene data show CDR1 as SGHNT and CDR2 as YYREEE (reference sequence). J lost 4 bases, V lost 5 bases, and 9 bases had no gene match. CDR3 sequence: CASSFGLAGEYEQYF. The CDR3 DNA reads TGTGCCAGCAGTTTCGGGCTAGCGGGAGAGTACGAGCAGTACTTC.